This T cell receptor (beta chain) is from a study of Ad26.COV2.S vaccination and SARS-CoV-2 variants. Findings and caveats of the study: Recipients of vaccine and of placebo showed similar breadth of their non-spike TCR repertoires.

The treatment denotes: roughly 20 received Ad26.COV2.S at low or high dose, single or two shots; five or six received placebo; per-sample allocation not given. The investigators took samples on day 63 after the first vaccine or placebo injection. Method: immunoSEQ multiplex PCR; TCRdb's copy keeps in-frame clones and lacks some. This table has about 480,000 clones, approximately 88% appearing once. As for this clone: Its antigen is undetermined.

J lost 1 base, V lost 4 bases, and 7 bases had no gene match. The V gene's germline CDR1 is SQVTM and CDR2 ANQGSEA. The CDR3 is made up of 15 amino acids. This clonotype was obtained from a person between 18 and 59 years old who received the Ad26.COV2.S COVID-19 vaccine or a placebo. Here the sequenced sample was peripheral blood, taken in a trial of Ad26.COV2.S vaccine versus placebo. The V gene is TRBV29-1, the J gene TRBJ2-1; 7 nucleotides agree with TRBD2. For the CDR3, the DNA is TGCAGCGTTGTGGGAGGGCCCGTATCCTACAATGAGCAGTTCTTC. It specifies CSVVGGPVSYNEQFF.